The TCR beta chain described here comes from a study of cytomegalovirus exposure and HLA in healthy donors. The CDR3 covers 15 residues. The V segment lost 5 bases and the J segment 3 bases; nucleotides outside the gene matches: 5. CDR1 SGHAT and CDR2 FQNNGV come from the germline V gene. The study sampled nominally healthy donors, though unrecorded immune exposures were likely. The PCR was carried out with 60 Vbeta primers and 13 Jbeta primers. Sequencing was performed with immunoSEQ multiplex PCR; in TCRdb, only in-frame clones are kept and a portion is missing. This sample has about 140,000 clones, with about four fifths found just once.

Sequenced: PBMCs. The sequence derives from a man aged 35 to 55 in good health and CMV-seronegative. The chain couples TRBV11-2 to TRBJ2-7, with 12 bases lining up with TRBD1. DNA of the CDR3: TGTGCCAGCAGCCCCGGGACAGGGGGCTTCTACGAGCAGTACTTC. Protein sequence: CASSPGTGGFYEQYF.